The clone carrying this T cell receptor beta chain was found many times. The target antigen is unknown. The sample originates from a study of T-cell reconstitution after alpha-beta-depleted transplantation in children. Regarding the study as a whole: At one year after transplant, newly produced T cells mostly accounted for T-cell counts and diversity. Several patients had high TCRbeta diversity at day 60; it came from surviving recipient T cells and thymic progenitors. As was reported, about two months after transplant, alpha-beta T cells came from several hundred expanded graft clones.

The V gene end was trimmed by 5 bases and the J gene end by 3 bases; junction bases not matched to a gene: 4. This CDR3 region has 15 residues. Germline assignment: CDR1 SGHRS and CDR2 YFSETQ. Using unique molecular identifiers, the investigators prepared the TCRbeta library. TCRdb called the PCR reads again in MiXCR, with one record for every CDR3 protein. The sample holds a few hundred thousand distinct CDR3 sequences, just over 7.5% seen once. This specimen was peripheral blood, taken 360 days after TCRalphabeta/CD19-depleted stem cell transplant. This sequence joins TRBV5-1 and TRBJ2-1; 11 bases match TRBD2. This receptor was taken from a female patient aged 2 to 10 who had a stem cell transplant for Fanconi anemia, so the T cells may come from the graft donor. CDR3 in DNA: TGCGCCAGCAGGGGTAGCGGGAGGGTCTACAATGAGCAGTTCTTC. Translating gives CASRGSGRVYNEQFF.